This T cell receptor beta chain was identified during a study of a mutant IDH1 vaccine in newly diagnosed glioma. For the study at large: Vaccination began 4-6 weeks post radiotherapy alone, or with temozolomide cycles. Treated patients, averaging roughly 44 years, were around 62% male and roughly 38% female.

CDR3 size: 11 residues. The germline gives CDR1 SNHLY, CDR2 FYNNEI. Concerning this clone itself: Its target is unknown.

Indicated time point: week 47, end of study. Vaccination comprised doses that each held 300 ug of mutant IDH1 20-mer peptide, plus topical imiquimod. Some clones are missing from TCRdb's copy, which holds only in-frame ones; the method was immunoSEQ multiplex PCR. The sample lists tens of thousands of clones, approximately 89% occurring once. The chain links TRBV2 to TRBJ2-7; D is perhaps TRBD1 or TRBD2 (6 bases each). The source was PBMCs, collected from a glioma patient whose treatment included an IDH1 peptide vaccine. The sequence came from a woman aged 50 to 60 with glioma. The CDR3 DNA sequence: TGTGCGTCGAGGGGGGCCTACGAGCAGTACTTC. Residues: CASRGAYEQYF.